One sample yielded the 2 T cell receptor beta chains listed below, sequenced in a study of vaccination effects on CD4 cells after COVID-19. Profiling relied on immunoSEQ multiplex PCR, and the TCRdb table lists in-frame clones only, not all of them. This table has some 77,000 clones, around 72% appearing once. Their antigens remain unidentified. Antigen-specific CD4+ T cells were expanded with viral peptide pools in the ViraFEST assay before sequencing. Once cultured for approximately ten days, the cells underwent separation to obtain CD4+ T cells. The study found no prior SARS-CoV-2 infection in the vaccine recipients, who tested negative for nucleocapsid antibodies. The specimen comprised CD4+ T cells from PBMCs cultured with HCoV-OC43 spike peptides, sampled before COVID-19 vaccination. Regarding subset: HCoV-OC43 spike overlapping peptide pool stimulation. Receptor source: a human donor who received a COVID-19 vaccine.

The gene calls are TRBV15 and TRBJ1-4; a weak D match, TRBD1 (5 bases). The V end was cut by 0 bases, the J end by 4 bases, with 15 bases between. CDR1 LNHNV and CDR2 YYDKDF come from the germline V gene (reference sequence). This CDR3 comprises 17 residues. The CDR3 DNA follows: TGTGCCACCAGCAGAGATCCTTTCGCAGGGAATAATGAAAAACTGTTTTTT. Protein sequence: CATSRDPFAGNNEKLFF.

V gene TRBV2 combines with J gene TRBJ2-6, with D uncertain. Germline V lookup: CDR1 SNHLY, CDR2 FYNNEI. The CDR3 extends over 19 amino acids. Trimming took 8 bases from V and 1 from J, leaving 24 bases between them. CDR3: CASSLLGRATESGANVLTF. The CDR3 DNA sequence: TGTGCCAGCTCTTTGTTAGGCCGGGCCACCGAGTCTGGGGCCAACGTCCTGACTTTC.